This T cell receptor beta chain was captured by sequencing in a study of regulatory T cells in long-lasting Graves disease. The time point denotes: newly diagnosed GD, antithyroid drugs for less than 3 months. TCR sequences were obtained from RNA taken from PBMCs. General study results and limits: Less diverse TCR repertoires were seen in persistent Graves' patients than in newly diagnosed ones.

For TCR beta, libraries came from iRepertoire HTBI primers and Arm-PCR of CDR3 regions. A single record per CDR3 protein comes from TCRdb applying MiXCR to the multiplex PCR reads. The profile shows 420,000 or so distinct CDR3 sequences, about a sixth of them singletons. This clonotype was seen a few times. As yet, its antigen is unknown. Germline values: CDR1 DFQATT, CDR2 SNEGSKA (reference sequence). V gave up 0 bases and J gave up 2 bases; unmatched junction bases: 8. There are 16 residues in the CDR3. These records were also assigned to another study, of T cells in Graves' hyperthyroidism and ophthalmopathy. This second report adds: Absent ophthalmopathy progression within 18 months defined stable Graves' hyperthyroidism. The hyperthyroidism was newly diagnosed and had lasted under 2 months; the patients were aged 18 to 65.

The chain links TRBV20-1 to TRBJ2-7; 9 bases are shared with TRBD1. The material was peripheral blood mononuclear cells (PBMCs), obtained at new diagnosis, from a patient treated with antithyroid drugs. This TCR was recovered from a young woman with Graves disease. The CDR3 region has the DNA TGCAGTGCTAGAGACTTAAGACAGGGGGAAGCCTACGAGCAGTACTTC. This translates into CSARDLRQGEAYEQYF.